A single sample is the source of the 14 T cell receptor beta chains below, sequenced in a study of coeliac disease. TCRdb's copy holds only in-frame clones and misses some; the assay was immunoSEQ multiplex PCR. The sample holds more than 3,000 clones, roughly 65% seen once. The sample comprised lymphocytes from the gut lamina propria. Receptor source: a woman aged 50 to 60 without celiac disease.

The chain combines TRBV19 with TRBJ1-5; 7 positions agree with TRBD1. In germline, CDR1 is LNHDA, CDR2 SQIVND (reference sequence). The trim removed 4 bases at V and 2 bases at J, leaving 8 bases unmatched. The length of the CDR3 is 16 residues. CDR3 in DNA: TGTGCCAGTAGTACCCGACAGGGTTATGGCAATCAGCCCCAGCATTTT. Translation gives CASSTRQGYGNQPQHF.

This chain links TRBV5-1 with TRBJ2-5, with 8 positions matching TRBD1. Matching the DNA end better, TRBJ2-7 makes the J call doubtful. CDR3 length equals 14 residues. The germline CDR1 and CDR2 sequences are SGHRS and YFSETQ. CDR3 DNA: TGCGCCAGCAGCCTGTGGACAGGGCCCTACGAGCAGTACTTC. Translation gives CASSLWTGPYEQYF.

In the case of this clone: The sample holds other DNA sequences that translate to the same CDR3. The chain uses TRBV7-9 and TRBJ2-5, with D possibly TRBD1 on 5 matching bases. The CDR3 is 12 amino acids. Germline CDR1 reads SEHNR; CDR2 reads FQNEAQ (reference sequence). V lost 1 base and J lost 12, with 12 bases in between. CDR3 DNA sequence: TGTGCCAGCAGCTTAGTCGATGGGGCTAAGTACTTC. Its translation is CASSLVDGAKYF.

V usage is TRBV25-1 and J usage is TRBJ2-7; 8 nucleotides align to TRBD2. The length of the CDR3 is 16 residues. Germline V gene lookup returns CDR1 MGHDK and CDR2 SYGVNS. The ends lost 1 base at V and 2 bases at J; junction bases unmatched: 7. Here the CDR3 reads CASSELGAGATYEQYF. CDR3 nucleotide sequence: TGTGCCAGCAGTGAATTAGGAGCGGGGGCGACCTACGAGCAGTACTTC.

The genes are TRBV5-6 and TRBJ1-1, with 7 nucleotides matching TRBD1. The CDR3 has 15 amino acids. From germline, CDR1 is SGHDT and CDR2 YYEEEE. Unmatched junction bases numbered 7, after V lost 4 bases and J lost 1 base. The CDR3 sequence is CASSPNPGGNTEAFF. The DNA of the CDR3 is TGTGCCAGCAGCCCCAATCCAGGGGGGAACACTGAAGCTTTCTTT. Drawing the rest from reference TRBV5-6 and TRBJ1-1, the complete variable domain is DAGVTQSPTHLIKTRGQQVTLRCSPKSGHDTVSWYQQALGQGPQFIFQYYEEEERQRGNFPDRFSGHQFPNYSSELNVNALLLGDSALYLCASSPNPGGNTEAFFGQGTRLTVV.

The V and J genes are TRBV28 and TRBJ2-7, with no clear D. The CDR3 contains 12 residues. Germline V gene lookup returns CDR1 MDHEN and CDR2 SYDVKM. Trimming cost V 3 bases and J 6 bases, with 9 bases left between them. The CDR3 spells CASSFRRGEQYF. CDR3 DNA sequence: TGTGCCAGCAGTTTTAGACGCGGCGAGCAGTACTTC.

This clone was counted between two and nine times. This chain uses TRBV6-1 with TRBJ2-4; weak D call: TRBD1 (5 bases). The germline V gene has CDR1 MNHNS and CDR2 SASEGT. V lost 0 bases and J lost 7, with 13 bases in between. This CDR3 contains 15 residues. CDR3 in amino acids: CASSEAPVTANIQYF. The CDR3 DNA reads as TGTGCCAGCAGTGAAGCGCCCGTGACAGCGAACATTCAGTACTTC.

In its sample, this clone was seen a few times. CDR3 residues: CASSHHLGLAGGSAGELFF. For the CDR3, the DNA is TGTGCCAGCAGCCATCACTTGGGACTAGCGGGGGGATCCGCCGGGGAGCTGTTTTTT. The V and J genes are TRBV14 and TRBJ2-2; the match to TRBD2 covers 15 bases. Trimming at V came to 3 bases and at J to 6 bases, leaving 11 bases not matched to a gene. Germline CDR1 and CDR2: SGHDN and FVKESK. CDR3 length equals 19 residues.

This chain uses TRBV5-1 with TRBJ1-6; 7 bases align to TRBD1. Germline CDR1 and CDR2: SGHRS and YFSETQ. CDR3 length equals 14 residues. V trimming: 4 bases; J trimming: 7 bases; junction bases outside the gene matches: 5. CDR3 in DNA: TGCGCCAGCAGCGCCGGACAGGACAATTCACCCCTCCACTTT. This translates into CASSAGQDNSPLHF. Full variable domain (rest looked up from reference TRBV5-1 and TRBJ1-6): KAGVTQTPRYLIKTRGQQVTLSCSPISGHRSVSWYQQTPGQGLQFLFEYFSETQRNKGNFPGRFSGRQFSNSRSEMNVSTLELGDSALYLCASSAGQDNSPLHFGNGTRLTVT.

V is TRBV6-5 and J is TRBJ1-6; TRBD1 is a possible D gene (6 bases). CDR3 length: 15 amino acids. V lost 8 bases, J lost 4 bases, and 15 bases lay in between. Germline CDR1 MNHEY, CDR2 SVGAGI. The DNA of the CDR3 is TGTGCCAGCGGCCGCTTAACAGGGTATAATTCACCCCTCCACTTT. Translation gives CASGRLTGYNSPLHF.

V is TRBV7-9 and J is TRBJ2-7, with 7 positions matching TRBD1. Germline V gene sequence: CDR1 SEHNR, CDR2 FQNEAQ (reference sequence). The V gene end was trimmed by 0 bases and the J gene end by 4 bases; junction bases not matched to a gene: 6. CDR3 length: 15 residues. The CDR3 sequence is CASSLAVSGGYEQYF. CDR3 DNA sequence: TGTGCCAGCAGCTTAGCTGTTTCAGGGGGTTACGAGCAGTACTTC.

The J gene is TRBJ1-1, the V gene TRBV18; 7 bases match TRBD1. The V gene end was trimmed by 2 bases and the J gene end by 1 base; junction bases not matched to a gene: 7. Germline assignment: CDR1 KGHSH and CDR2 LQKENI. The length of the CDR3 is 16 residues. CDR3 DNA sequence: TGTGCCAGCTCACCAAAGCTCCAGGGGGGGAACACTGAAGCTTTCTTT. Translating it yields CASSPKLQGGNTEAFF.

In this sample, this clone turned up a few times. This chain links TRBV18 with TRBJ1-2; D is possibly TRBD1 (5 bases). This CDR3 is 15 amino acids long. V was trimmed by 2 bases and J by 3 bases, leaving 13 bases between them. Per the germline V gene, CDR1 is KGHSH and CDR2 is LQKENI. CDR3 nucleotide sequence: TGTGCCAGCTCACCAGAAGGGGAGGTGCACTATGGCTACACCTTC. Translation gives CASSPEGEVHYGYTF.

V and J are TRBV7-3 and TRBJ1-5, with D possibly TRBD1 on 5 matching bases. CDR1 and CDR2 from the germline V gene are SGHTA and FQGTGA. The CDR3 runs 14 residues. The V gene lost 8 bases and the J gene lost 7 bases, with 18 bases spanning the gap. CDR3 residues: CASSTPFRGQPQHF. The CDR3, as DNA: TGTGCCAGCTCGACCCCCTTTAGGGGCCAGCCCCAGCATTTT.